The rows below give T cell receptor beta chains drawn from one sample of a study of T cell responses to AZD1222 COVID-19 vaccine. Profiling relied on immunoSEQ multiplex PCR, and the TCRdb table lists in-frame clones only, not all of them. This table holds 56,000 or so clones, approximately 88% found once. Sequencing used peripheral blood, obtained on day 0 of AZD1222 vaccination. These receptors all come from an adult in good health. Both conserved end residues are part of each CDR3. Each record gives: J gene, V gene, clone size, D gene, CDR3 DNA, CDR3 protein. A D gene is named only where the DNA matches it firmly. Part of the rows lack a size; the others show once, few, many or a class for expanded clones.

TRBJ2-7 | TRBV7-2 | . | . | TGTGCCAGCACAAGGGGGCGGGAGTCCGAGCAGTACTTC | CASTRGRESEQYF
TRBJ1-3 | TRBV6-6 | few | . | TGTGCCAGCAGTCGGACAGTGGGCTCTGGAAACACCATATATTTT | CASSRTVGSGNTIYF
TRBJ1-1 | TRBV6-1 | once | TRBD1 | TGTGCCAGCATTGACCGGGACAGGTTCTTTTTGAGCACTGAAGCTTTCTTT | CASIDRDRFFLSTEAFF
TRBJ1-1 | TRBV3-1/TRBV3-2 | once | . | TGTGCCAGCAGCCCACTCGAGACAGCGAACACTGAAGCTTTCTTT | CASSPLETANTEAFF
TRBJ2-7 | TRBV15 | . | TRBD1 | TGTGCCACCAGCAGAGCAGGGGGCTCCTACGAGCAGTACTTC | CATSRAGGSYEQYF
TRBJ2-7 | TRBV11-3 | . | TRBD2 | TGTGCCAGCAGCTCCCGGGGGGGGACTAGCGGGATTAGCTCCTACGAGCAGTACTTC | CASSSRGGTSGISSYEQYF
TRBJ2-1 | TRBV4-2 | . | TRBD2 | TGTGCCAGCAGCCAAGAAAGAAGGGGGACTAGTTTGGGTTGGGGTGAGCAGTTCTTC | CASSQERRGTSLGWGEQFF
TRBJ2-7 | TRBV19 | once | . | TGTGCCAGTAAGTCCGAATCCACATCCTACGAGCAGTACTTC | CASKSESTSYEQYF
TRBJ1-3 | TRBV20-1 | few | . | TGCAGTGCTGGGGCTGGAAACACCATATATTTT | CSAGAGNTIYF
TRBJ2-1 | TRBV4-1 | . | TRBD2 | TGCGCCAGCAGCCAAGAAGGGCTAGCGGGAGCTGAGCAGTTCTTC | CASSQEGLAGAEQFF
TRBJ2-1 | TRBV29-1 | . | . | TGCAGCGCTCACGGTCTCCGGGATGAGCAGTTCTTC | CSAHGLRDEQFF
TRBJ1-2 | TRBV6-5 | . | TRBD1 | TGTGCCAGCAGTTACCGCGGGACAGGATACAACTATGGCTACACCTTC | CASSYRGTGYNYGYTF
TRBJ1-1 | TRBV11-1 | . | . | TGTGCCAGCAGCTTAGTACCCACTGGCACTGAAGCTTTCTTT | CASSLVPTGTEAFF
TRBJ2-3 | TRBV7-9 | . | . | TGTGCCAGCAGCTCCTCGGCAGATACGCAGTATTTT | CASSSSADTQYF
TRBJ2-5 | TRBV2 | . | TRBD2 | TGTGCCAGCAGTCCGGGACTAGCAGAAGAGACCCAGTACTTC | CASSPGLAEETQYF
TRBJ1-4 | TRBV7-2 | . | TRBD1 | TGTGCCAGCAGCCCCTCCGCTTCGGGACAGCAACTGTTTTTT | CASSPSASGQQLFF
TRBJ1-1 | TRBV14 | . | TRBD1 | TGTGCCAGCAGCTCCCAACAGGGGGGTGGCACTGAAGCTTTCTTT | CASSSQQGGGTEAFF
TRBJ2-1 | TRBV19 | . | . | TGTGCCAGTAGTTCATCCCCTTCTAGTAAATGGCGGTTCTTC | CASSSSPSSKWRFF
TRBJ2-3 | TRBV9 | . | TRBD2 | TGTGCCAGCAGCGTAGGGACTAGCCGAAGCACAGATACGCAGTATTTT | CASSVGTSRSTDTQYF